The 9 T cell receptor beta chains listed next were all sequenced from one sample in a study of T cells after yellow fever vaccination (dated by TCRdb to between 2018 and 2020). Receptor libraries were prepared by 5' RACE. Sequencing was performed on an Illumina HiSeq 2500. The public sequencing data were trimmed at Q25 with fastp and processed into clonotypes with MiXCR by TCRdb, which kept only in-frame beta chains. All rows with the same CDR3 protein become a single entry with the most common DNA and genes. This sample lists 300,000 or so distinct CDR3 sequences; 8% to 9.5% were detected once. 17% of the sample belongs to the ten largest clones. The label giving this sample's treatment or condition can be read as: live attenuated yellow fever vaccine strain. The material sequenced was PBMCs, taken more than 35 days after the first yellow fever vaccination. Source of these receptors: a man aged 18 to 35 who received the YFV17D yellow fever vaccine.

This clonotype has just a few counts. The chain employs TRBV5-1 and TRBJ2-6; D call uncertain. V was shortened by 5 bases and J by 2 bases, with 11 bases between the two germline ends. Looked up from germline, CDR1 is SGHRS and CDR2 is YFSETQ. The CDR3 consists of 15 residues. The CDR3 sequence: CASSPDGPGANVLTF. CDR3 coding DNA: TGCGCCAGCAGTCCGGACGGACCTGGGGCCAACGTCCTGACTTTC.

The chain is built from TRBV3-1 and TRBJ2-2; 8 bases agree with TRBD2. The junction had 9 bases not matched to a gene; V was cut back by 4 bases and J by 2 bases. Germline V lookup: CDR1 LGHDT, CDR2 YNNKEL (reference sequence). CDR3 length: 17 residues. In DNA, the CDR3 is TGTGCCAGCAGCCCCACCCAAGCGGGGGCCAACACCGGGGAGCTGTTTTTT. It yields the protein CASSPTQAGANTGELFF. The full variable domain, completed using reference TRBV3-1 and TRBJ2-2, is DTAVSQTPKYLVTQMGNDKSIKCEQNLGHDTMYWYKQDSKKFLKIMFSYNNKELIINETVPNRFSPKSPDKAHLNLHINSLELGDSAVYFCASSPTQAGANTGELFFGEGSRLTVL.

This clonotype was seen repeatedly, ten times or more. In DNA, the CDR3 is TGTGCCAGCAGCTCCTCCCCACTAGCGGGGGCTGGGGAGACCCAGTACTTC. Residues: CASSSSPLAGAGETQYF. This chain joins TRBV13 and TRBJ2-5; 11 nucleotides align to TRBD2. Germline V CDR1 and CDR2: PRHDT, FYEKMQ (reference sequence). V gave up 4 bases and J gave up 5 bases; unmatched junction bases: 12. This CDR3 comprises 17 residues.

A few counts support this clonotype. The chain has TRBV5-1 and TRBJ2-5, with TRBD2 identical over 7 bases. The length of the CDR3 is 15 residues. V shed 0 bases and J 1 base; nucleotides not matched to a gene: 3. Germline CDR1 and CDR2: SGHRS and YFSETQ. CDR3 amino acids: CASSLGSGPQETQYF. As DNA, the CDR3 is TGCGCCAGCAGCTTGGGTAGCGGGCCCCAAGAGACCCAGTACTTC.

In DNA form, the CDR3 reads TGTGCCAGCCGGCCGCCGACAGGGTACCATTACGAGCAGTACTTC. It specifies CASRPPTGYHYEQYF. The V gene is TRBV3-1, the J gene TRBJ2-7, with TRBD1 identical over 7 bases. V shed 8 bases and J 4 bases; nucleotides not matched to a gene: 14. There are 15 residues in the CDR3. From germline, CDR1 is LGHDT and CDR2 YNNKEL (reference sequence).

The chain combines TRBV29-1 with TRBJ1-4; D call uncertain. Germline CDR1 is SQVTM and CDR2 is ANQGSEA. With 4 bases removed from V and 4 bases from J, the gap between germline ends came to 10 bases. The CDR3 runs to 13 residues. CDR3 amino acids: CSVGTEINEKLFF. CDR3 sequence (DNA): TGCAGCGTTGGGACGGAAATTAATGAAAAACTGTTTTTT. The variable domain in full, with the rest retrieved from reference TRBV29-1 and TRBJ1-4, is SAVISQKPSRDICQRGTSLTIQCQVDSQVTMMFWYRQQPGQSLTLIATANQGSEATYESGFVIDKFPISRPNLTFSTLTVSNMSPEDSSIYLCSVGTEINEKLFFGSGTQLSVL.

This clonotype was picked up a small number of times. This chain connects TRBV10-3 to TRBJ2-2; D is unresolved. The CDR3 has 11 amino acids. CDR1 ENHRY and CDR2 SYGVKD come from the germline V gene. Deletions cut 10 bases from V and 3 bases from J, with 6 bases between. CDR3 loop: CATHDTGELFF. CDR3 nucleotides: TGTGCCACCCACGACACCGGGGAGCTGTTTTTT.

This clonotype was seen more than once but under ten times. The V gene is TRBV20-1, the J gene TRBJ1-2; the D is unclear. The germline gives CDR1 DFQATT, CDR2 SNEGSKA (reference sequence). There are 14 residues in the CDR3. With 1 base removed from V and 2 bases from J, the gap between germline ends came to 11 bases. The CDR3 nucleotides read TGCAGTGCTAGAGTACCGGACGGAAACTATGGCTACACCTTC. Its protein product is CSARVPDGNYGYTF.

This clonotype was detected many times. V usage is TRBV10-3 and J usage is TRBJ2-7, with TRBD1 matching over 7 bases. This CDR3 contains 14 residues. Germline CDR1 is ENHRY and CDR2 is SYGVKD. V lost 6 bases, J lost 4 bases, and 9 bases stayed unmatched. CDR3 residues: CAIRRGTAEYEQYF. For the CDR3, the DNA is TGTGCCATCAGGAGGGGGACAGCGGAGTACGAGCAGTACTTC.